Below, one TCR beta chain is given with its context. Germline is not matched at one junction end, which may reflect a read error. The CDR3 has 15 amino acids. The sample comes from a study of identical twins' blood T cells. MiXCR, run by TCRdb on the 5' RACE reads, gives a single entry per CDR3 protein. The sample yields fewer than 450,000 distinct CDR3 sequences, about 28% seen once. The receptor comes from a woman aged 18 to 55 in good health. This rearrangement joins TRBV12-3 or TRBV12-4 to TRBJ1-1, with a weak D call TRBD1 (5 bases). Material for sequencing was PBMCs. The CDR3 here is CTSSLSLQEPTEAFF. CDR3 nucleotide sequence: TGTACCAGCAGTTTAAGTTTACAGGAGCCCACTGAAGCTTTCTTT.